The rows below give T cell receptor beta chains drawn from one sample of a study of cytotoxic CD8 clonotypes in ibrutinib-treated CLL. Here immunoSEQ multiplex PCR was the method, and the copy in TCRdb shows in-frame clones only, minus some. The sample includes roughly 220,000 clones, just over 70% of them seen just once. The source material was PBMCs, sampled after 12 months of ibrutinib treatment. The receptor source for this set is a human donor with chronic lymphocytic leukemia. CDR3s include the opening cysteine and the closing phenylalanine or tryptophan. D genes are given only for firm matches. The listing skips clone size in some rows; elsewhere it reads once, few, many or a size class.

>NA|14|TRBV27|TRBJ1-5|few
TGTGCCAGCAGTTTTATGGCAGGGAATCAGCCCCAGCATTTT
CASSFMAGNQPQHF
>TRBD2|17|TRBV4-3|TRBJ2-7|NA
TGCGCCAGCAGCCAAGAAGCGCTAGCGGGAGGGTGGTACGAGCAGTACTTC
CASSQEALAGGWYEQYF
>NA|14|TRBV9|TRBJ1-4|NA
TGTGCCAGCAGCGCGGGGACAACTAATGAAAAACTGTTTTTT
CASSAGTTNEKLFF
>TRBD1|16|TRBV19|TRBJ1-5|few
TGTGCCAGTAGTATAGTCTACAGGGGCACGAATCAGCCCCAGCATTTT
CASSIVYRGTNQPQHF
>NA|14|TRBV15|TRBJ2-5|NA
TGTGCCACCAAAGGGTGGGGTGGGCAAGAGACCCAGTACTTC
CATKGWGGQETQYF
>TRBD1|14|TRBV28|TRBJ1-1|NA
TGTGCCAGCAGTCCCCGACAGGGGGCCTATGAAGCTTTCTTT
CASSPRQGAYEAFF
>NA|15|TRBV9|TRBJ1-1|NA
TGTGCCAGCAGCGTCACTTCGCAGGTGGGCACTGAAGCTTTCTTT
CASSVTSQVGTEAFF
>NA|13|TRBV11-1|TRBJ2-5|NA
TGTGCCAGCAGCCACGGGAAGGTGGAGACCCAGTACTTC
CASSHGKVETQYF
>NA|12|TRBV5-1|TRBJ2-5|NA
TGCGCCAGCAGCTTGAGTGGGCAGGGTGTGTACTTC
CASSLSGQGVYF
>NA|15|TRBV30|TRBJ2-3|once
TGTGCCTCCCCTTTGGGGCTAGCAGGTGTCGGTACGCAGTATTTT
CASPLGLAGVGTQYF